The 13 T cell receptor beta chains in this list originate from one sample, sequenced in a study of lymphopenia after photon versus proton radiotherapy. Clones were read by immunoSEQ multiplex PCR, and TCRdb kept only the in-frame ones, dropping some. The sample yields more than 45,000 clones, less than 85% seen once. This sample comprised peripheral blood, obtained from a patient treated with proton-based radiotherapy. These receptors originate from a man in his fifties or sixties with pancreatic cancer.

The J gene is TRBJ1-1, the V gene TRBV14; the D gene is possibly TRBD1 (5 bases). From germline, CDR1 is SGHDN and CDR2 FVKESK. The CDR3 has 15 amino acids. Trimming took off 2 bases at V and 1 base at J, with 11 bases between the two ends. The chain's CDR3 is CASSQWQGGNTEAFF. The CDR3 DNA is TGTGCCAGCAGCCAATGGCAGGGAGGGAACACTGAAGCTTTCTTT.

The rearrangement uses TRBV6-1 and TRBJ1-1, with D perhaps TRBD1 (5 bases). Germline V lookup: CDR1 MNHNS, CDR2 SASEGT. The V end lost 5 bases, the J end lost 11 bases, and 21 bases lay between the germline ends. The CDR3 consists of 14 residues. CDR3 sequence reads: CASSLLGGGEGAFF. The DNA of the CDR3 is TGTGCCAGCAGTCTCCTCGGTGGAGGGGAGGGGGCTTTCTTT.

This chain joins TRBV29-1 and TRBJ2-1, with D maybe TRBD1 (5 bases). Germline-derived CDR1 and CDR2 are SQVTM and ANQGSEA. The CDR3 has 14 amino acids. The germline V and J ends were trimmed by 1 base and 0 bases, with 7 bases remaining between them. The CDR3 sequence is CSVEGGSSYNEQFF. The CDR3 DNA reads as TGCAGCGTTGAAGGGGGCAGCTCCTACAATGAGCAGTTCTTC.

The CDR3 nucleotides read TGTGCCAGCAGAAACGTCGTCCTAGAGACCCAGTACTTC. Translating it yields CASRNVVLETQYF. The rearrangement links TRBV6-4 to TRBJ2-5; unclear D gene. Looked up from germline, CDR1 is MRHNA and CDR2 is SNTAGT. CDR3 length: 13 amino acids. V gave up 6 bases and J gave up 4 bases, with 12 bases separating them.

J is TRBJ2-1 and V is TRBV29-1; the D call may be TRBD1 or TRBD2 (5 bases each). This CDR3 has 15 residues. The germline V gene has CDR1 SQVTM and CDR2 ANQGSEA. V was pared by 2 bases and J by 0 bases, with 11 bases between. The CDR3 bases are TGCAGCGTTGAACGGGACCCAAACTCCTACAATGAGCAGTTCTTC. Its translation: CSVERDPNSYNEQFF.

This chain connects TRBV11-2 to TRBJ2-5; 10 nucleotides match TRBD1. Germline V lookup: CDR1 SGHAT, CDR2 FQNNGV. The junction had 5 bases not matched to a gene; V was cut back by 5 bases and J by 2 bases. The CDR3 is 15 amino acids. The chain's CDR3 is CASSNRDRGQETQYF. As DNA, the CDR3 is TGTGCCAGCAGCAACCGGGACAGGGGACAAGAGACCCAGTACTTC.

The rearrangement links TRBV14 to TRBJ2-1; 8 nucleotides line up with TRBD1. The V segment lost 2 bases and the J segment 1 base; nucleotides outside the gene matches: 4. The CDR3 consists of 16 residues. CDR1 is SGHDN and CDR2 is FVKESK in the germline V gene. CDR3 sequence reads: CASSQFTGGSYNEQFF. CDR3 nucleotides: TGTGCCAGCAGCCAATTCACAGGGGGGTCCTACAATGAGCAGTTCTTC. The full variable domain, with the rest looked up from reference TRBV14 and TRBJ2-1, is EAGVTQFPSHSVIEKGQTVTLRCDPISGHDNLYWYRRVMGKEIKFLLHFVKESKQDESGMPNNRFLAERTGGTYSTLKVQPAELEDSGVYFCASSQFTGGSYNEQFFGPGTRLTVL.

This chain uses TRBV18 with TRBJ2-2; 7 bases fit TRBD1. The germline V gene encodes CDR1 KGHSH and CDR2 LQKENI. After removal of 3 bases from V and 6 bases from J, the junction contained 10 bases not matched to a gene. CDR3 length equals 16 residues. The CDR3 protein is CASSPTRTGAAGELFF. The CDR3 nucleotides are TGTGCCAGCTCACCTACCCGAACAGGGGCGGCCGGGGAGCTGTTTTTT.

V usage is TRBV2 and J usage is TRBJ2-3; 12 bases align to TRBD2. The germline gives CDR1 SNHLY, CDR2 FYNNEI. This CDR3 has 14 amino acids. V was clipped by 8 bases and J by 4 bases; unmatched bases: 4. CDR3: CASGLAGTADTQYF. CDR3 nucleotide sequence: TGTGCCAGCGGACTAGCGGGAACGGCAGATACGCAGTATTTT.

In this sample, this clone turned up once. The V call is TRBV2, the J call TRBJ2-1; 10 bases are shared with TRBD1. This CDR3 has 14 residues. After removal of 5 bases from V and 8 bases from J, the junction contained 6 bases not matched to a gene. In germline, CDR1 is SNHLY, CDR2 FYNNEI. CDR3: CASSIRQGADEQFF. The CDR3 nucleotides are TGTGCCAGCAGTATCCGACAGGGGGCGGATGAGCAGTTCTTC. The whole variable domain, filled in from reference TRBV2 and TRBJ2-1, reads EPEVTQTPSHQVTQMGQEVILRCVPISNHLYFYWYRQILGQKVEFLVSFYNNEISEKSEIFDDQFSVERPDGSNFTLKIRSTKLEDSAMYFCASSIRQGADEQFFGPGTRLTVL.

This chain connects TRBV11-2 to TRBJ1-1; unclear D gene. The germline V and J ends were trimmed by 5 bases and 3 bases, with 7 bases remaining between them. The CDR3 length is 12 residues. The germline V gene has CDR1 SGHAT and CDR2 FQNNGV. In nucleotides, the CDR3 is TGTGCCAGCAGCAGAATGGACACTGAAGCTTTCTTT. It yields the protein CASSRMDTEAFF.

The rearrangement uses TRBV19 and TRBJ2-2; 7 bases line up with TRBD1. The V gene's germline CDR1 is LNHDA and CDR2 SQIVND (reference sequence). The CDR3 runs 14 residues. J was trimmed by 4 bases and V by 9 bases; bases with no gene match: 8. CDR3 in DNA: TGTGCCAGCGTCGAGGCAGGGGGCACCGGGGAGCTGTTTTTT. As protein: CASVEAGGTGELFF.

The CDR3 loop reads CASRPTTRNTEAFF. The CDR3 nucleotides read TGTGCCAGCAGGCCTACCACGAGAAACACTGAAGCTTTCTTT. This chain joins TRBV28 and TRBJ1-1, with D uncertain. CDR1 is MDHEN, CDR2 SYDVKM, per germline. The CDR3 runs 14 residues. Trimming removed 6 bases at V and 2 bases at J, with 13 bases between.